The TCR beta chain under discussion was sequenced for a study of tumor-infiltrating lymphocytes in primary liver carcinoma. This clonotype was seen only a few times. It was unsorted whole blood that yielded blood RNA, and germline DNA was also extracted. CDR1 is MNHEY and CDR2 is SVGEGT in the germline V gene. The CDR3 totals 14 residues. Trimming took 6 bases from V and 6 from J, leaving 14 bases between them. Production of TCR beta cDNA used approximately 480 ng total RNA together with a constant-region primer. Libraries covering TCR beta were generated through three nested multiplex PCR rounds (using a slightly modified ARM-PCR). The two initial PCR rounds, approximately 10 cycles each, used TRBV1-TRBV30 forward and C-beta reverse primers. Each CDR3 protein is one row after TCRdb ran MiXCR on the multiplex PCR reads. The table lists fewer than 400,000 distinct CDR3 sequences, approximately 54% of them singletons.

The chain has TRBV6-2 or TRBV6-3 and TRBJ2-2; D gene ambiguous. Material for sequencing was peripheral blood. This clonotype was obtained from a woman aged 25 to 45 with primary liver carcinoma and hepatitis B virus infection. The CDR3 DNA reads TGTGCCAGCAGCCCTCATTGGGTCGCCGGGGAGCTGTTTTTT. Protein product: CASSPHWVAGELFF.